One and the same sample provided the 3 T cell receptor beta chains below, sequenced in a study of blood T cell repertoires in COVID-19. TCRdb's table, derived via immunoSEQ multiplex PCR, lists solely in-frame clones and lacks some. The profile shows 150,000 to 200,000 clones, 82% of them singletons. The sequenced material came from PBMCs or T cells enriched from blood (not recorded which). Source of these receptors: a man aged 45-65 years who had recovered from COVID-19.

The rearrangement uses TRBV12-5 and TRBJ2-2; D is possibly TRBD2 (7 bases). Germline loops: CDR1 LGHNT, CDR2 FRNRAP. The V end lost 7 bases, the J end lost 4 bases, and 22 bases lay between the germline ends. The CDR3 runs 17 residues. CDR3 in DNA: TGTGCTAGTGCCCCCGGAAAGGGGGGGCGAGGCACCGGGGAGCTGTTTTTT. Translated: CASAPGKGGRGTGELFF.

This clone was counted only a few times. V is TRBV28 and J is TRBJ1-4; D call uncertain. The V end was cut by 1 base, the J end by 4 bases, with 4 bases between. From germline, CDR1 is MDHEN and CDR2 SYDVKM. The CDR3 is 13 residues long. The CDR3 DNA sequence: TGTGCCAGCAGTTTATTAGTTAATGAAAAACTGTTTTTT. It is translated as CASSLLVNEKLFF.

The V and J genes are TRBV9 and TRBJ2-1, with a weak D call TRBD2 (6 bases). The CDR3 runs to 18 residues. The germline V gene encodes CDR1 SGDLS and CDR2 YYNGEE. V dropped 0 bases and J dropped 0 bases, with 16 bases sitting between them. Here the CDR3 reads CASSVGSLSGSSYNEQFF. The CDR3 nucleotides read TGTGCCAGCAGCGTAGGGTCTCTTAGCGGTAGCTCCTACAATGAGCAGTTCTTC.